This TCR beta chain was identified in a study of graft-versus-host responses after intestinal transplantation. On the study more broadly: The study gave all recipients anti-thymocyte globulin induction, then tacrolimus and steroids for roughly 3 years. Study outcomes and limitations: Association was observed between peak circulating GvH clone levels and early post-transplant HvG declines.

About this clone: Its matching antigen is unknown.

The CDR3 length is 13 residues. Trimming removed 7 bases at V and 8 bases at J, with 15 bases between. The germline V gene encodes CDR1 SGHAT and CDR2 FQNNGV. The protocol was immunoSEQ multiplex PCR, while the TCRdb copy is restricted to in-frame clones and leaves out a portion. The sample has more than 80,000 clones, roughly 91% seen once. This clonotype originated in a human donor who received an intestinal transplant. The material sequenced was unstimulated CD4+ T cells sorted from spleen or lymph node cells, taken before intestinal transplant. The chain carries TRBV11-2 and TRBJ2-1, with no clear D. For the CDR3, the DNA is TGTGCCAGCACCCTTGTCAGGATCCATGAGCAGTTCTTC. This encodes CASTLVRIHEQFF. Supplemented by reference TRBV11-2 and TRBJ2-1, the full variable domain reads EAGVAQSPRYKIIEKRQSVAFWCNPISGHATLYWYQQILGQGPKLLIQFQNNGVVDDSQLPKDRFSAERLKGVDSTLKIQPAKLEDSAVYLCASTLVRIHEQFFGPGTRLTVL.